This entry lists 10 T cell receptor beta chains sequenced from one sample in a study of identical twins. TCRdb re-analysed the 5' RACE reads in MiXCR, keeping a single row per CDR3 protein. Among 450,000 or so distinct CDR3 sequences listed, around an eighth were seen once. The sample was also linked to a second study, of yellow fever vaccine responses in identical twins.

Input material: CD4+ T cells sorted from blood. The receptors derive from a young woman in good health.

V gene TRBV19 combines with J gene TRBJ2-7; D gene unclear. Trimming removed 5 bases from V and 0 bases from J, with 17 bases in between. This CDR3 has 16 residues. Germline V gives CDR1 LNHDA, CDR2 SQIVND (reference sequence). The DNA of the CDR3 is TGTGCCAGTAGTCGTAGAATAGACCAGAGCTCCTACGAGCAGTACTTC. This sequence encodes CASSRRIDQSSYEQYF.

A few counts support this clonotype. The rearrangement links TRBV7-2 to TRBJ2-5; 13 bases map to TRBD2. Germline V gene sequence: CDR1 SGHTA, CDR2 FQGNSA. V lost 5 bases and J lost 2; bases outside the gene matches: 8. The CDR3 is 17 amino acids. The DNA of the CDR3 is TGTGCCAGCAGCCCCTGGACTAGCGGGAGAGGGCAAGAGACCCAGTACTTC. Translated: CASSPWTSGRGQETQYF.

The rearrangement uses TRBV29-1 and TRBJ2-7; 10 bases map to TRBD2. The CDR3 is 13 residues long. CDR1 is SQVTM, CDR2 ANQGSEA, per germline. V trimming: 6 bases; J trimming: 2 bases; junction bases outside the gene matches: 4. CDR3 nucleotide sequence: TGCAGCGTCTCTAGCGGGGGACCCTACGAGCAGTACTTC. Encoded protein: CSVSSGGPYEQYF.

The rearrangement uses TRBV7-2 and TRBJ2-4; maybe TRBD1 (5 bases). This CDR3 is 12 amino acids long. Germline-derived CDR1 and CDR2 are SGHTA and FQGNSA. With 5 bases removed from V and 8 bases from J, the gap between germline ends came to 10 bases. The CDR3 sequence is CASSLQGYIQYF. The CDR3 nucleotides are TGTGCCAGCAGCCTCCAGGGTTACATTCAGTACTTC.

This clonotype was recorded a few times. The CDR3 protein is CAISERDRDSYGYTF. DNA for the CDR3: TGTGCCATCAGTGAGCGGGACAGGGATTCCTATGGCTACACCTTC. The V call is TRBV10-3, the J call TRBJ1-2, with TRBD1 matching over 9 bases. This CDR3 comprises 15 residues. With 2 bases clipped from V and 4 bases from J, the junction kept 5 bases outside the gene matches. The germline V gene encodes CDR1 ENHRY and CDR2 SYGVKD.

The CDR3 nucleotides are TGTGCCAGCAGTTCAAGGACGGGACGAGCAGATACGCAGTATTTT. As protein: CASSSRTGRADTQYF. V gene TRBV6-2 or TRBV6-3 combines with J gene TRBJ2-3, with D possibly called TRBD1 or TRBD2 (5 bases each). V lost 4 bases to trimming and J lost 4 bases, with 15 bases between them. There are 15 residues in the CDR3. Germline V gene lookup returns CDR1 MNHEY and CDR2 SVGEGT.

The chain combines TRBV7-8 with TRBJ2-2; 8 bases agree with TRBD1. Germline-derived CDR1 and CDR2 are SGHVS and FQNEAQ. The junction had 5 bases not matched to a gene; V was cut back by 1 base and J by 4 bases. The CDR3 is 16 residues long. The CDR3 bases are TGTGCCAGCAGCTTAGGACAGGGGAAGGGCACCGGGGAGCTGTTTTTT. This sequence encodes CASSLGQGKGTGELFF.

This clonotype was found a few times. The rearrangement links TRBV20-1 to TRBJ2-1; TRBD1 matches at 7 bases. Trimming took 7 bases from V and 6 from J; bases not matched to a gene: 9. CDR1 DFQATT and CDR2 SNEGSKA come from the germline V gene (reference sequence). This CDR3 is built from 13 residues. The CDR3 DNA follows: TGCAGTGTACCCGGGACAGCGTCCAATGAGCAGTTCTTC. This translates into CSVPGTASNEQFF.

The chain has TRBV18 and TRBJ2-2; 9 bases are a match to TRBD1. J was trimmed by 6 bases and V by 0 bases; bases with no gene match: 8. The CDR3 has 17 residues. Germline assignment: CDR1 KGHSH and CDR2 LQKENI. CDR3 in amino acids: CASSPPGTGRNAGELFF. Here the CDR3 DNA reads TGTGCCAGCTCACCACCGGGGACAGGGCGAAATGCCGGGGAGCTGTTTTTT.

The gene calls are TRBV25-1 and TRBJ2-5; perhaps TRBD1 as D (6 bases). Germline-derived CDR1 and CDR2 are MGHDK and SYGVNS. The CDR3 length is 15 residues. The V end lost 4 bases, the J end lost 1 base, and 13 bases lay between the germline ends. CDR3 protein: CASSVSGQLQETQYF. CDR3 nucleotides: TGTGCCAGCAGTGTATCTGGACAGCTCCAAGAGACCCAGTACTTC. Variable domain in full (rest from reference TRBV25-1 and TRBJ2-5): EADIYQTPRYLVIGTGKKITLECSQTMGHDKMYWYQQDPGMELHLIHYSYGVNSTEKGDLSSESTVSRIRTEHFPLTLESARPSHTSQYLCASSVSGQLQETQYFGPGTRLLVL.